This TCR beta chain was observed in a study of early T cells in non-severe SARS-CoV-2 infection. About the research overall: Whole-blood bulk RNA, unsorted, was sequenced, and chains were unpaired. General study results and limits: VDJdb-based annotation leaned toward anti-spike CD8 responses and missed private and CD4 specificities.

This CDR3 region has 15 residues. Trimming took off 6 bases at V and 2 bases at J, with 15 bases between the two ends. As part of library construction, unique molecular identifiers were attached to individual cDNA molecules. TCRdb itself ran the 5' RACE reads through MiXCR, one entry per CDR3 protein. The data hold under 75,000 distinct CDR3 sequences, with roughly 12% observed a single time. This clonotype has ten or more counts. The antigen is undetermined. The rearrangement uses TRBV12-3 or TRBV12-4 and TRBJ2-3, with D unresolved. The sample consisted of whole blood. The clonotype comes from an adult who was a healthcare worker with PCR-confirmed SARS-CoV-2 infection or an uninfected control (not recorded which). This chain's CDR3 is CASSIGPRYTDTQYF. The DNA for the CDR3 is TGTGCCAGCAGCATAGGCCCTAGATACACAGATACGCAGTATTTT.